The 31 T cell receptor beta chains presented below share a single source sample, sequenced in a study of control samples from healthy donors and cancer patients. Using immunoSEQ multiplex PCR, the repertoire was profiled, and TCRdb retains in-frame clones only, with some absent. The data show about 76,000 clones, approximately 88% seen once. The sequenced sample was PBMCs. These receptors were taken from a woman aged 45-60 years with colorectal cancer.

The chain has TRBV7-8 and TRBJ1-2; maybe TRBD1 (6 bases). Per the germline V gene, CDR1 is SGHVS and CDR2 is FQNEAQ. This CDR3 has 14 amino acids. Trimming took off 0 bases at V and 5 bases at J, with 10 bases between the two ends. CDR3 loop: CASSLAGTPYGYTF. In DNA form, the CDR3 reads TGTGCCAGCAGCTTAGCGGGGACACCTTATGGCTACACCTTC.

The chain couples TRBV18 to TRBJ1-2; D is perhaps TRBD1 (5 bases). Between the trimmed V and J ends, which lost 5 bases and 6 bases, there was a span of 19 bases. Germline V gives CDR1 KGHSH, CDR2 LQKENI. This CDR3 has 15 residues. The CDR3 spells CASSDLRGRYDGYTF. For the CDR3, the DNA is TGTGCCAGCTCAGACCTCCGGGGCCGGTACGATGGCTACACCTTC.

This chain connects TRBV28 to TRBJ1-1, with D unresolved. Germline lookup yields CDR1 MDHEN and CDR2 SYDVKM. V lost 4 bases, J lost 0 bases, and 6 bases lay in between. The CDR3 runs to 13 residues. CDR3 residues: CASSWGVNTEAFF. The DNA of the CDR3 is TGTGCCAGCAGTTGGGGTGTGAACACTGAAGCTTTCTTT. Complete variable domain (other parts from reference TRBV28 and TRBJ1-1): DVKVTQSSRYLVKRTGEKVFLECVQDMDHENMFWYRQDPGLGLRLIYFSYDVKMKEKGDIPEGYSVSREKKERFSLILESASTNQTSMYLCASSWGVNTEAFFGQGTRLTVV.

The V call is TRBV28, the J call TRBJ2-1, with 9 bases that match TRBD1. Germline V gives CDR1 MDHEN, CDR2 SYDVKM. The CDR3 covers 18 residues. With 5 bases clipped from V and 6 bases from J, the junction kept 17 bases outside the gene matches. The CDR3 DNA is TGTGCCAGCAGTCCACGCCTCTCGGGACAGGGAGGGATCAATGAGCAGTTCTTC. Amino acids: CASSPRLSGQGGINEQFF.

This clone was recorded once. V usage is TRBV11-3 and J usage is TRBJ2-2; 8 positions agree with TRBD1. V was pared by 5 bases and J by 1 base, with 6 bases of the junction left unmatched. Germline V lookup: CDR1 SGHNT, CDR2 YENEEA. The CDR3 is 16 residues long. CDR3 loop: CASSAFGTGNTGELFF. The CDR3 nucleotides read TGTGCCAGCAGCGCTTTTGGGACAGGGAACACCGGGGAGCTGTTTTTT.

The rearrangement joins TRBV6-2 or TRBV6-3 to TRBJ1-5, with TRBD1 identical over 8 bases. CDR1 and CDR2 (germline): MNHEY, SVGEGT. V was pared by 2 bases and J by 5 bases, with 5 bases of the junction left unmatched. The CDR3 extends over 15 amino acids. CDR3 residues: CASSYDGQGHQPQHF. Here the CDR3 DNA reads TGTGCCAGCAGTTACGATGGACAGGGCCATCAGCCCCAGCATTTT.

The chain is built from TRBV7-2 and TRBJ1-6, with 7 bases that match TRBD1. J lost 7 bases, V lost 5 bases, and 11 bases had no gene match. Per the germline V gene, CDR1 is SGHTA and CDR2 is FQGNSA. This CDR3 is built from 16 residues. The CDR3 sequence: CASSPWTGRTNSPLHF. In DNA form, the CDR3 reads TGTGCCAGCAGCCCATGGACAGGTCGCACGAATTCACCCCTCCACTTT.

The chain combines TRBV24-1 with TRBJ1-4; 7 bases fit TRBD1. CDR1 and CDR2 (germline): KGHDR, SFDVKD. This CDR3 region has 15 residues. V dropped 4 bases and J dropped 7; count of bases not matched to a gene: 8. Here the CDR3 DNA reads TGTGCCACCAGTGACCCAGGGGGGTCGAGTGAAAAACTGTTTTTT. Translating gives CATSDPGGSSEKLFF.

The CDR3 is CASSDLYGNTIYF. The CDR3 DNA reads as TGTGCCAGCAGCGATTTATATGGAAACACCATATATTTT. This sequence joins TRBV7-9 and TRBJ1-3; D is unclear. Between the trimmed V and J ends, which lost 5 bases and 3 bases, there was a span of 8 bases. Germline-derived CDR1 and CDR2 are SEHNR and FQNEAQ (reference sequence). CDR3 length: 13 amino acids.

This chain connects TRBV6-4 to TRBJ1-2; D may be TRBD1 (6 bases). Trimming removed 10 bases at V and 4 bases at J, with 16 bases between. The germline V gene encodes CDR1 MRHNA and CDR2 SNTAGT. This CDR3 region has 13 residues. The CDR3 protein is CATQMYRAYGYTF. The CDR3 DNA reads TGTGCCACCCAGATGTACAGGGCCTATGGCTACACCTTC.

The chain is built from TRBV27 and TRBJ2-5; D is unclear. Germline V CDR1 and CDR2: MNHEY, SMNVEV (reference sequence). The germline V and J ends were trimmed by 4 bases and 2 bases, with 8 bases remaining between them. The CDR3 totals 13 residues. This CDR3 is CASSSPPQETQYF. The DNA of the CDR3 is TGTGCCAGCAGTTCACCCCCACAAGAGACCCAGTACTTC.

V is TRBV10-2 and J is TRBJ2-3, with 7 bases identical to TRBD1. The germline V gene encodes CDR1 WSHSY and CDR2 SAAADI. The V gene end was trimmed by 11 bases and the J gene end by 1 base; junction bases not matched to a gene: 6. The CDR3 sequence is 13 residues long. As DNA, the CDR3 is TGCGCCTCTCGGACAGGTGGCACAGATACGCAGTATTTT. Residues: CASRTGGTDTQYF.

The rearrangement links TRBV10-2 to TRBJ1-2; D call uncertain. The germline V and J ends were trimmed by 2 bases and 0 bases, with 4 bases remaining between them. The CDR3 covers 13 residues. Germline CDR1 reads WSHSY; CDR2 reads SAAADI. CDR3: CASSESPNYGYTF. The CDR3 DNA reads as TGCGCCAGCAGTGAGAGTCCTAACTATGGCTACACCTTC.

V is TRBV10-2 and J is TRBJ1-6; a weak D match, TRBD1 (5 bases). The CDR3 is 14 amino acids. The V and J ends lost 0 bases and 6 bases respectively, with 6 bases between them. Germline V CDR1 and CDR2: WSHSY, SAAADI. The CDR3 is CASSESQGNSPLHF. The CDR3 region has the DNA TGCGCCAGCAGTGAGTCGCAGGGTAATTCACCCCTCCACTTT.

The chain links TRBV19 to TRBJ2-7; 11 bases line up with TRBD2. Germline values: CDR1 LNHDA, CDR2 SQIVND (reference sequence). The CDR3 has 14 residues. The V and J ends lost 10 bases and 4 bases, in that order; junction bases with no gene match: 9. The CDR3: CATATSGDSYEQYV. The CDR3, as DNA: TGTGCCACGGCGACTAGCGGGGATTCTTACGAGCAGTACGTC.

CDR3 coding DNA: TGCGCCAGCAGCCAAGGGGCAGGGGTGGAGGAAAAACTGTTTTTT. It translates to CASSQGAGVEEKLFF. This chain links TRBV4-3 with TRBJ1-4; D is possibly TRBD1 (6 bases). The CDR3 covers 15 residues. CDR1 is LGHNA, CDR2 YSLEER, per germline. V was clipped by 1 base and J by 8 bases, with 14 bases between them.

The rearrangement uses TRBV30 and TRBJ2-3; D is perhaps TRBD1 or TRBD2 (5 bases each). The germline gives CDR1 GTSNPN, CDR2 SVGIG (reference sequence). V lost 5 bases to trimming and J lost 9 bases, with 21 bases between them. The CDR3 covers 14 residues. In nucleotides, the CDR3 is TGTGCCTGGGAACAAGGGGCCCCCCCGGGGACGCAGTATTTT. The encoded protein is CAWEQGAPPGTQYF.

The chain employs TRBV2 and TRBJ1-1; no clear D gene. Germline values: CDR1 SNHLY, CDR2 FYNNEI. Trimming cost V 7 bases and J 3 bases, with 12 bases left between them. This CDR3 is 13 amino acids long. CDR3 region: CASNADRDTEAFF. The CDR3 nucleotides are TGTGCCAGCAACGCGGACCGGGACACTGAAGCTTTCTTT.

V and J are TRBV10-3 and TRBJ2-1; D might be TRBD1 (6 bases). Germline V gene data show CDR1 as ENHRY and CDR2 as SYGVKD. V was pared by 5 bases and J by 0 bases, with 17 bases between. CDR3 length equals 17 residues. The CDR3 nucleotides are TGTGCCATCAGTTCAGCCGGGACAAATCACTCCTACAATGAGCAGTTCTTC. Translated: CAISSAGTNHSYNEQFF.

The DNA for the CDR3 is TGTGCCAGCAGCCAAGGATGGGACACGGGCTCACCCCTCCACTTT. Protein sequence: CASSQGWDTGSPLHF. J is TRBJ1-6 and V is TRBV14; TRBD1 might be the D (6 bases). V lost 1 base to trimming and J lost 10 bases, with 14 bases between them. The CDR3 has 15 amino acids. Looked up from germline, CDR1 is SGHDN and CDR2 is FVKESK.

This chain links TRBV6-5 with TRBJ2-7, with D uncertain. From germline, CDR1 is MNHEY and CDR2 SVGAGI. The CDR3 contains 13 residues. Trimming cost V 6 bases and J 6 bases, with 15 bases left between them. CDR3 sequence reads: CASSSLRKGEQYV. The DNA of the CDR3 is TGTGCCAGCAGCTCGCTTAGGAAGGGCGAGCAGTACGTC.

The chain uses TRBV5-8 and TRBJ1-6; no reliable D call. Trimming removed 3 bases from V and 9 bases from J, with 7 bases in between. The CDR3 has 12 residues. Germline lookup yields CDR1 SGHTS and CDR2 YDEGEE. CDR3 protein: CASSWGSSPLHF. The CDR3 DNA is TGTGCCAGCAGCTGGGGTAGTTCACCCCTCCACTTT. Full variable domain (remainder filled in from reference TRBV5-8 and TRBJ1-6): EAGVTQSPTHLIKTRGQQATLRCSPISGHTSVYWYQQALGLGLQFLLWYDEGEERNRGNFPPRFSGRQFPNYSSELNVNALELEDSALYLCASSWGSSPLHFGNGTRLTVT.

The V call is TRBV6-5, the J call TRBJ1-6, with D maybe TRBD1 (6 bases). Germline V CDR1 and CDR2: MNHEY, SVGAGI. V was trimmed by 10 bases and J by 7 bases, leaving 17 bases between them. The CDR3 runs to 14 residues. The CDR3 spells CAIPTGGWNSPLHF. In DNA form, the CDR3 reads TGTGCCATCCCGACGGGGGGCTGGAATTCACCCCTCCACTTT.

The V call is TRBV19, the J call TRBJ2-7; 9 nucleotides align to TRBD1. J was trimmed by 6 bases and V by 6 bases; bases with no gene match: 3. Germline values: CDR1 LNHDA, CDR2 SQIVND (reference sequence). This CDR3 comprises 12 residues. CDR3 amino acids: CASRGQGGEQYV. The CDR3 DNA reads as TGTGCCAGTAGGGGACAGGGCGGCGAGCAGTACGTC.

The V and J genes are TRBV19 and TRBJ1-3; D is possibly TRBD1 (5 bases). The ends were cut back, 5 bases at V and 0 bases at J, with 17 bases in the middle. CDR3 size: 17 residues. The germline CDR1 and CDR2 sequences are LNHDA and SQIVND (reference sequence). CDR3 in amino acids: CASSSPGRPNSGNTIYF. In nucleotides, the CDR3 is TGTGCCAGTAGTTCACCGGGACGTCCGAACTCTGGAAACACCATATATTTT.

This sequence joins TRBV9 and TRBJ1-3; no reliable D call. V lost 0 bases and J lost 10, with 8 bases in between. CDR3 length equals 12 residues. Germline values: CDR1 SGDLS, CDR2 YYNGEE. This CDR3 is CASSVEVGTIYF. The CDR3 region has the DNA TGTGCCAGCAGCGTAGAAGTGGGGACCATATATTTT.

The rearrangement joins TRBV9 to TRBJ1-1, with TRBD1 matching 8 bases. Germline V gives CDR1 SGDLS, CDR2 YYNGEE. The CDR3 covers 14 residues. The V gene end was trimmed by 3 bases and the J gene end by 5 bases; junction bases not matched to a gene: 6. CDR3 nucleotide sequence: TGTGCCAGCAGCGATGGGACAGGTAGGACTGAAGCTTTCTTT. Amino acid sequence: CASSDGTGRTEAFF.

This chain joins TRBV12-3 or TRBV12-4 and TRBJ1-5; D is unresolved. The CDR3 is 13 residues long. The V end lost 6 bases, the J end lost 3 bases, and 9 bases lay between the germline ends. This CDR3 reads CASSWTYNQPQHF. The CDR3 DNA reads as TGTGCCAGCAGCTGGACTTACAATCAGCCCCAGCATTTT.

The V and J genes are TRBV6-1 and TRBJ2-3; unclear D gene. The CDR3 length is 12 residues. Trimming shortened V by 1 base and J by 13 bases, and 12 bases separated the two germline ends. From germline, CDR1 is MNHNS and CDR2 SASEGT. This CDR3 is CASSEDDPVKYF. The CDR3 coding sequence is TGTGCCAGCAGTGAAGACGACCCAGTAAAGTATTTT.

CDR3 sequence: CASTVPLGTEAFF. The CDR3 bases are TGTGCCAGTACCGTCCCTTTGGGCACTGAAGCTTTCTTT. J is TRBJ1-1 and V is TRBV19; D ambiguous. The V and J ends lost 7 bases and 4 bases respectively, with 13 bases between them. This CDR3 comprises 13 residues. CDR1 is LNHDA, CDR2 SQIVND, per germline (reference sequence).

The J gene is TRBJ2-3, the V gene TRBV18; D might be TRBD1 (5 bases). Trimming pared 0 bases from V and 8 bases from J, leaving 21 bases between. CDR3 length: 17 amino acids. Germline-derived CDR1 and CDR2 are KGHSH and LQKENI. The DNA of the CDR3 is TGTGCCAGCTCACCACCCGGTAATGGTCAGGGCATGGGTACGCAGTATTTT. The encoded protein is CASSPPGNGQGMGTQYF.